Reported below is one T cell receptor (beta chain). Its antigen is as yet unknown. The V end lost 3 bases, the J end lost 11 bases, and 15 bases lay between the germline ends. This CDR3 has 13 residues. Germline CDR1 reads SGDLS; CDR2 reads YYNGEE. The data were taken from a study of cytomegalovirus exposure and HLA in healthy donors. General study findings and limits: With later analysis, a missense DCLRE1C variant became linked to TCR beta V- and J-gene trimming. HLA allele associations emerged for around 16,000 TCR beta sequences in a later analysis, at 0.05 false discovery rate.

The PCR was carried out with 60 Vbeta primers and 13 Jbeta primers. Sequencing used immunoSEQ multiplex PCR; TCRdb keeps in-frame clones, though not all of them. The sample lists 85,000 to 100,000 clones, about four fifths occurring once. Unrecorded immune exposures were likely, despite nominal health at sampling. The sequencing input was PBMCs. The sequence came from a woman aged 40 to 50 in good health and CMV-seronegative. The V call is TRBV9, the J call TRBJ2-1; weak D call: TRBD2 (6 bases). Written as DNA, the CDR3 is TGTGCCAGCAGCGGGTCCCAACTAGCCAAGCAGTTCTTC. Amino acids: CASSGSQLAKQFF.